This TCR beta chain was recovered during a study of blood T cell repertoires in COVID-19. Assay: immunoSEQ multiplex PCR; the TCRdb copy retains only in-frame clones and omits some. The sample contains roughly 370,000 clones, approximately 87% of which appear only once. Categorization into cohorts depended on clinical history that participants reported. Cohort 3 donors counted as recovered after two negative PCRs, clearance, or resolved symptoms. The length of the CDR3 is 16 residues. V lost 8 bases and J lost 2, with 21 bases in between. The germline V gene encodes CDR1 LNHDA and CDR2 SQIVND (reference sequence).

This chain links TRBV19 with TRBJ1-1; possibly TRBD1 for D (6 bases). The material sequenced was PBMCs or T cells enriched from blood (not recorded which). The TCR originated in a woman between 50 and 59 years old who had recovered from COVID-19. Here the CDR3 reads CASGQLKPIGNTEAFF. The CDR3 nucleotides read TGTGCCAGTGGACAGCTAAAGCCCATCGGAAACACTGAAGCTTTCTTT.